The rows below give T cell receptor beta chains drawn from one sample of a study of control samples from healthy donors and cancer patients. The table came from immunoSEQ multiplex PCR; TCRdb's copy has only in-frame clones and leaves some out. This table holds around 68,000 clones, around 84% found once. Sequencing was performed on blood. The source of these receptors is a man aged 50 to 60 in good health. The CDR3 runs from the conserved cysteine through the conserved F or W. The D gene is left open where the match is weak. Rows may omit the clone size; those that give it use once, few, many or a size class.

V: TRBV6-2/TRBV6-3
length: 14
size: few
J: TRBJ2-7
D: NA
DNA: TGTGCCAGCAGTTACGTCGCACCTTCCTACGAGCAGTACTTC
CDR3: CASSYVAPSYEQYF

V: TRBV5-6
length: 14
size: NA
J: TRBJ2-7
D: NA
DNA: TGTGCCAGCAGCTTGGGGGAGGCCGAAGGGGAGCAGTACTTC
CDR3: CASSLGEAEGEQYF

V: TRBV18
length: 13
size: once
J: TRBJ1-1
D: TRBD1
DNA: TGTGCCACGCAGGGACAGGTTATGGGTGAAGCTTTCTTT
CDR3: CATQGQVMGEAFF

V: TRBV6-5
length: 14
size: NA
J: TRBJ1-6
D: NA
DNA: TGTGCCAGCAGGACCGGCCCGGGGCAATCACCCCTCCACTTT
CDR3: CASRTGPGQSPLHF

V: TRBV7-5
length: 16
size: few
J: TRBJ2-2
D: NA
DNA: TGTGCCAGAAGCTCGCCGGGGACAGAGAACACCGGGGAGCTGTTTTTT
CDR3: CARSSPGTENTGELFF

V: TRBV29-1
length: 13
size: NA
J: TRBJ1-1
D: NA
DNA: TGCAGCGTTGAAGATACGGGGCGGGGTGAAGCTTTCTTT
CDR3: CSVEDTGRGEAFF

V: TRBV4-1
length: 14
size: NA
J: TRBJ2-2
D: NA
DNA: TGCGCCAGCAGCCCTCACACTAACACCGGGGAGCTGTTTTTT
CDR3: CASSPHTNTGELFF

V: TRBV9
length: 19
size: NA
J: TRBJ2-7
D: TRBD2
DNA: TGTGCCAGCAGCGCCCCCGGGACTAGCGGGAGGGCTAAGGTCCACGAGCAGTACTTC
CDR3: CASSAPGTSGRAKVHEQYF

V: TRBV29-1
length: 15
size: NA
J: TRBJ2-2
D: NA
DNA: TGCAGCGTTGCGTTCGGGTACAAGAACACCGGGGAGCTGTTTTTT
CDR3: CSVAFGYKNTGELFF

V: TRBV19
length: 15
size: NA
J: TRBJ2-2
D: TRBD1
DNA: TGTGCCAGTAGTTTTGGCGGACAGGGCGGCGGGGAGCTGTTTTTT
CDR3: CASSFGGQGGGELFF

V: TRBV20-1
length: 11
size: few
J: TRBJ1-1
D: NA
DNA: TGCAGTGCCCCAGTATATACTGAAGCTTTCTTT
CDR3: CSAPVYTEAFF